The 11 T cell receptor beta chains below all came from one sample that was sequenced in a study of blood T cells in healthy people across ages. Sample-barcoded 5' priming and a J-beta primer mix drove a second PCR of roughly 6 to 12 cycles. Via MiXCR, TCRdb re-called the 5' RACE reads, giving one row per CDR3 protein. In the table there are about 1.1 million distinct CDR3 sequences, under 40% of which are singletons. Sequencing input: blood. These receptors were taken from a man between 18 and 35 years old in good health.

This clonotype was counted at least ten times. The V gene is TRBV20-1, the J gene TRBJ2-1; 7 bases match TRBD1. CDR1 is DFQATT and CDR2 is SNEGSKA in the germline V gene (reference sequence). The CDR3 is made up of 13 amino acids. The CDR3 loop is CSAAGGSYNEQFF. The DNA for the CDR3 is TGCAGCGCAGCAGGGGGCTCCTACAATGAGCAGTTCTTC.

This clonotype was seen more than once but under ten times. The chain recombines TRBV20-1 with TRBJ1-1, with 10 bases that match TRBD1. Germline V gene data show CDR1 as DFQATT and CDR2 as SNEGSKA (reference sequence). CDR3 length: 13 residues. The V gene end was trimmed by 6 bases and the J gene end by 3 bases; junction bases not matched to a gene: 4. CDR3 protein: CSAGTGDDTEAFF. The CDR3 DNA is TGCAGTGCGGGGACAGGGGATGACACTGAAGCTTTCTTT.

This rearrangement joins TRBV7-8 to TRBJ2-3; 12 nucleotides agree with TRBD2. CDR3 length: 16 amino acids. The V gene's germline CDR1 is SGHVS and CDR2 FQNEAQ. The trim removed 7 bases at V and 2 bases at J, leaving 7 bases unmatched. The CDR3 sequence: CASNSGLAGPTDTQYF. CDR3 DNA: TGTGCCAGCAACTCAGGACTAGCGGGGCCCACAGATACGCAGTATTTT.

The table lists this clonotype with a few counts. The gene calls are TRBV7-2 and TRBJ2-3; D gene uncertain. Germline lookup yields CDR1 SGHTA and CDR2 FQGNSA. V lost 2 bases to trimming and J lost 4 bases, with 13 bases between them. The CDR3 is 15 residues long. Here the CDR3 DNA reads TGTGCCAGCAGCTTACTTCACCACCCTTCAGATACGCAGTATTTT. As protein: CASSLLHHPSDTQYF.

The rearrangement links TRBV7-2 to TRBJ1-6; D remains ambiguous. Looked up from germline, CDR1 is SGHTA and CDR2 is FQGNSA. The CDR3 length is 11 residues. The germline V and J ends were trimmed by 5 bases and 16 bases, with 12 bases remaining between them. The CDR3 DNA reads TGTGCCAGCAGCCCTCAAGGGTCTCTCCACTTT. It translates to CASSPQGSLHF.

J is TRBJ1-1 and V is TRBV6-5; D is perhaps TRBD1 (5 bases). This CDR3 comprises 15 residues. Looked up from germline, CDR1 is MNHEY and CDR2 is SVGAGI. Trimming removed 0 bases from V and 0 bases from J, with 8 bases in between. The CDR3 DNA follows: TGTGCCAGCAGTTACTCAACAGGACTGAACACTGAAGCTTTCTTT. Amino acids: CASSYSTGLNTEAFF.

This clonotype appeared a few times. This rearrangement joins TRBV5-1 to TRBJ2-1; 10 nucleotides line up with TRBD2. CDR1 and CDR2 (germline): SGHRS, YFSETQ. The CDR3 length is 15 residues. V was pared by 2 bases and J by 9 bases, with 8 bases of the junction left unmatched. The CDR3 region has the DNA TGCGCCAGCAGCTTATTACTAGCGGGGCAAGTTGAGCAGTTCTTC. Translated: CASSLLLAGQVEQFF.

This rearrangement joins TRBV12-3 or TRBV12-4 to TRBJ2-1, with 11 positions matching TRBD2. V shed 7 bases, J shed 4 bases, and the junction held 6 bases outside the gene matches. This CDR3 has 15 residues. For the CDR3, the DNA is TGTGCCAGCACGCATGCTAGCGGGGGGTACAATGAGCAGTTCTTC. Its translation: CASTHASGGYNEQFF.

V is TRBV6-6 and J is TRBJ1-2, with D unclear. CDR3 length equals 13 residues. V lost 4 bases, J lost 8 bases, and 14 bases lay in between. The V gene's germline CDR1 is MNHNY and CDR2 SVGAGI (reference sequence). The CDR3 bases are TGTGCCAGCAGTTTGGAAGAACTAAAGGGCTACACCTTC. Translation gives CASSLEELKGYTF.

The V gene is TRBV6-5, the J gene TRBJ1-6; tentatively, D is TRBD1 (6 bases). The germline V gene encodes CDR1 MNHEY and CDR2 SVGAGI. The CDR3 is 16 residues long. The V end lost 4 bases, the J end lost 6 bases, and 16 bases lay between the germline ends. CDR3 nucleotide sequence: TGTGCCAGCAGTTTGCACCAGGGGAGTGGTAATTCACCCCTCCACTTT. It specifies CASSLHQGSGNSPLHF.

The gene calls are TRBV6-1 and TRBJ1-1, with 8 bases identical to TRBD1. Trimming at V came to 3 bases and at J to 0 bases, leaving 9 bases not matched to a gene. Germline assignment: CDR1 MNHNS and CDR2 SASEGT. This CDR3 spans 17 amino acids. CDR3 protein: CASSDPDRATLNTEAFF. In DNA form, the CDR3 reads TGTGCCAGCAGTGACCCGGACAGGGCTACCTTGAACACTGAAGCTTTCTTT.